This TCR beta chain was captured in a study of blood T cell repertoires in COVID-19. Study overall: Researchers got acute and convalescent COVID-19 samples from the United States, Italy and Spain. PBMCs, B-cell-depleted T cells, or T cells provided the cDNA or gDNA that made up the material.

CDR1 MNHNS and CDR2 SASEGT come from the germline V gene. The CDR3 is 15 amino acids. The V gene end was trimmed by 2 bases and the J gene end by 4 bases; junction bases not matched to a gene: 5. As handled by the study authors: Scientists estimated how many nucleated cells there were by amplifying reference gene primers. The protocol was immunoSEQ multiplex PCR, while the TCRdb copy is restricted to in-frame clones and leaves out a portion. V and J calls and clone size are as listed in that table; D and trimming were resolved from the DNA. The sample contains about 150,000 clones, roughly 87% of which appear only once.

This chain uses TRBV6-1 with TRBJ2-7; 10 nucleotides agree with TRBD1. Sequenced sample: peripheral blood. This TCR was sampled from a human donor in a cohort sampled during active COVID-19. The CDR3 spells CASSEFPGQGYEQYF. The CDR3 DNA follows: TGTGCCAGCAGTGAATTTCCGGGACAGGGGTACGAGCAGTACTTC.